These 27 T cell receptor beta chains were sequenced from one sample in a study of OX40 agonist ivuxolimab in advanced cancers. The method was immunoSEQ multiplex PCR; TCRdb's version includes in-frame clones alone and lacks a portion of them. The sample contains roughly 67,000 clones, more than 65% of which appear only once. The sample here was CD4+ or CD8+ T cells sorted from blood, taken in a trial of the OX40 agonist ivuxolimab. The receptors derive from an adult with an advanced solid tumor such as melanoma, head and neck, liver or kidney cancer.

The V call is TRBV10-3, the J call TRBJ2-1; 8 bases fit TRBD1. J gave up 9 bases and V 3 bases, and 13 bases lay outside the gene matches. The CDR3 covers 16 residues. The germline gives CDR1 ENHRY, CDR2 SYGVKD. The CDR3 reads CAISEGGQGAQGEQFF. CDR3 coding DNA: TGTGCCATCAGTGAAGGTGGACAGGGAGCGCAGGGTGAGCAGTTCTTC.

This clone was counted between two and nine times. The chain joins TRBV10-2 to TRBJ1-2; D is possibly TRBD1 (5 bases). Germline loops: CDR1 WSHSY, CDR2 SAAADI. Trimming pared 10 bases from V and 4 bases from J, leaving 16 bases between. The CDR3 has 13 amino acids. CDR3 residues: CATGDPPLYGYTF. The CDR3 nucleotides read TGCGCCACGGGGGATCCCCCCCTCTATGGCTACACCTTC.

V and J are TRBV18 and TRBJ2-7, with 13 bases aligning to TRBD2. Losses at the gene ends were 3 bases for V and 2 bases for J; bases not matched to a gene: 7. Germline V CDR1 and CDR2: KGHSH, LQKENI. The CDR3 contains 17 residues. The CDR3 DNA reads TGTGCCAGCTCACCGGGGACTAGCGGGACCTTGCCCTACGAGCAGTACTTC. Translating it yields CASSPGTSGTLPYEQYF.

The DNA for the CDR3 is TGTGCCAGCAGCTCGACGCGTGGCGGGAGGGCCGACGAGCAGTACTTC. Its protein is CASSSTRGGRADEQYF. The V call is TRBV5-6, the J call TRBJ2-7; the match to TRBD2 covers 9 bases. Germline V lookup: CDR1 SGHDT, CDR2 YYEEEE. The V segment lost 3 bases and the J segment 5 bases; nucleotides outside the gene matches: 12. The CDR3 is 16 amino acids.

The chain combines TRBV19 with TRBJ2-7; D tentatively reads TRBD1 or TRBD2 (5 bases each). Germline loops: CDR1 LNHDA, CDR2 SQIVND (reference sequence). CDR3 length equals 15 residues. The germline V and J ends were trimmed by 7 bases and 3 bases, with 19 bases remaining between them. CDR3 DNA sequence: TGTGCCAGTACCCCTGGGGGTGGCCCCTTCTACGAGCAGTACTTC. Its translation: CASTPGGGPFYEQYF.

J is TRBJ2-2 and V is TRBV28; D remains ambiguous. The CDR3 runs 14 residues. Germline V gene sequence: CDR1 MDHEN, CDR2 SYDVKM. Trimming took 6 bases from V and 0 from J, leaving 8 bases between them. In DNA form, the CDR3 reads TGTGCCAGCAGGGACCCCTCGAACACCGGGGAGCTGTTTTTT. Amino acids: CASRDPSNTGELFF.

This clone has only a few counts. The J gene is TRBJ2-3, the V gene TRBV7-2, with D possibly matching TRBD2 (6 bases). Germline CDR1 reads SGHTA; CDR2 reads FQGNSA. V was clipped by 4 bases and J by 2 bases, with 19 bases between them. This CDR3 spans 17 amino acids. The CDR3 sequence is CASSSPLVAVYTDTQYF. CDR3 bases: TGTGCCAGCAGCTCCCCGTTGGTAGCGGTGTACACAGATACGCAGTATTTT.

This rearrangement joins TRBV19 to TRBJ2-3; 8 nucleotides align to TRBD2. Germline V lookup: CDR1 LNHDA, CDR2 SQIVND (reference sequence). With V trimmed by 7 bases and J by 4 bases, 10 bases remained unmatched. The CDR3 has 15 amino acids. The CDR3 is CASTSSGTSADTQYF. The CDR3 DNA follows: TGTGCCAGTACCTCCTCCGGGACTAGTGCAGATACGCAGTATTTT.

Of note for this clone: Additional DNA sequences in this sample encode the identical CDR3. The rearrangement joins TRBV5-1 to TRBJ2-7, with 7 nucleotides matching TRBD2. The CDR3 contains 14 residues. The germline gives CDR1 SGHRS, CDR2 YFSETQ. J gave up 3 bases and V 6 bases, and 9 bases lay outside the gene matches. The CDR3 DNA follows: TGCGCCAGCAACAAAGGCGGGAGTAACTACGAGCAGTACTTC. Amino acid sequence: CASNKGGSNYEQYF.

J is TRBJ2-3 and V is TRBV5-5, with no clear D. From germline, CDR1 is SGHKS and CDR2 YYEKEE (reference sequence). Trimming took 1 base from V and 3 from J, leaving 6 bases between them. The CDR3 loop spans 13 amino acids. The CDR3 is CASSLPGTDTQYF. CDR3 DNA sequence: TGTGCCAGCAGCTTGCCTGGAACAGATACGCAGTATTTT.

The DNA for the CDR3 is TGCGCCAGCGGGCCGGGACTAGACAATGAGCAGTTCTTC. Translation gives CASGPGLDNEQFF. The chain is built from TRBV5-1 and TRBJ2-1, with 8 bases fitting TRBD2. Trimming at V came to 7 bases and at J to 5 bases, leaving 5 bases not matched to a gene. This CDR3 comprises 13 residues. Germline-derived CDR1 and CDR2 are SGHRS and YFSETQ. The variable domain in full, completed from reference TRBV5-1 and TRBJ2-1, reads KAGVTQTPRYLIKTRGQQVTLSCSPISGHRSVSWYQQTPGQGLQFLFEYFSETQRNKGNFPGRFSGRQFSNSRSEMNVSTLELGDSALYLCASGPGLDNEQFFGPGTRLTVL.

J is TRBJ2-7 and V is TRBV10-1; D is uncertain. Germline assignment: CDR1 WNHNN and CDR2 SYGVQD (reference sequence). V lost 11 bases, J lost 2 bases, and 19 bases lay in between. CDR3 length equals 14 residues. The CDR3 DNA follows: TGCGCCGGCGCTTTGGGCAATCCTCCCTACGAGCAGTACTTC. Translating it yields CAGALGNPPYEQYF.

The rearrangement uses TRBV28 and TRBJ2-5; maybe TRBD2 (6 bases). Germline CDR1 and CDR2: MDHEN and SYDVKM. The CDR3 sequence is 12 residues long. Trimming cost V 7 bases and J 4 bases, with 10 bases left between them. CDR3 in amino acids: CASTLGGETQYF. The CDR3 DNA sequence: TGTGCCAGCACATTGGGGGGAGAGACCCAGTACTTC.

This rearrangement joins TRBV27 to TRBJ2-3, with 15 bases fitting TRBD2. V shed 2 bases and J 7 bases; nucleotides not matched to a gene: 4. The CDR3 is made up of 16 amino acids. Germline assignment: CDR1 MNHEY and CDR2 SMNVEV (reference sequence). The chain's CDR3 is CASSLKGLAGGYTQYF. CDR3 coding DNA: TGTGCCAGCAGTTTAAAGGGACTAGCGGGAGGATATACGCAGTATTTT.

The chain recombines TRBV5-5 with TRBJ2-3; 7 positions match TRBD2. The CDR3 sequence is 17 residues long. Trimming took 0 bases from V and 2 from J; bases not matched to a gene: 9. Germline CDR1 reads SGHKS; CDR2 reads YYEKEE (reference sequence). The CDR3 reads CASSLVAGGSITDTQYF. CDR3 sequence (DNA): TGTGCCAGCAGCTTGGTAGCGGGCGGGAGTATCACAGATACGCAGTATTTT.

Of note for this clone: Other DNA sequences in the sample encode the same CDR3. The CDR3 DNA reads TGTGCCAGCAGCTTGTCTGCTGGGGAGACCCAGTACTTC. Protein product: CASSLSAGETQYF. The chain carries TRBV7-9 and TRBJ2-5, with D unclear. Between the trimmed V and J ends, which lost 3 bases and 5 bases, there was a span of 10 bases. Germline CDR1 and CDR2: SEHNR and FQNEAQ (reference sequence). CDR3 size: 13 residues.

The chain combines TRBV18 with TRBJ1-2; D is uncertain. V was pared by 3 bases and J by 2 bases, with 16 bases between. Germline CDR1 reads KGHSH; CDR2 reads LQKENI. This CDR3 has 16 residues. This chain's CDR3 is CASSPPFTTENYGYTF. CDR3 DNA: TGTGCCAGCTCACCCCCCTTCACGACGGAAAACTATGGCTACACCTTC.

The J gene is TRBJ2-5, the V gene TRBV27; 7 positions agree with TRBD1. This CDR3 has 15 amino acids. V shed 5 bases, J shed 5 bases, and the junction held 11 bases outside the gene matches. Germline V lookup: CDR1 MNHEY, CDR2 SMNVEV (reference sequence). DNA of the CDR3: TGTGCCAGCAGTAGATGGACAGGAGAGGCGGAGACCCAGTACTTC. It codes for CASSRWTGEAETQYF.

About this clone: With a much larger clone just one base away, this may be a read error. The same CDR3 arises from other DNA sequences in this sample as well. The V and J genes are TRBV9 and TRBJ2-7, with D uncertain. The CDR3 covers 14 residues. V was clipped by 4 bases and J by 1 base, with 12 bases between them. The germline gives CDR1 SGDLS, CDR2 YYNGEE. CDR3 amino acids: CASSPLAGSYEQYF. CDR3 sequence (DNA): TGTGCCAGCAGCCCCTTAGCAGGTTCCTACGAGCAGTACTTC.

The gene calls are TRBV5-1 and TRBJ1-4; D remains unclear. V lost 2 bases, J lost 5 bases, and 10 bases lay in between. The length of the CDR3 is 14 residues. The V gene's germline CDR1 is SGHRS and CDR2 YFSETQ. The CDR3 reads CASSFKGENEKLFF. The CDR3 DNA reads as TGCGCCAGCAGCTTTAAAGGAGAAAATGAAAAACTGTTTTTT.

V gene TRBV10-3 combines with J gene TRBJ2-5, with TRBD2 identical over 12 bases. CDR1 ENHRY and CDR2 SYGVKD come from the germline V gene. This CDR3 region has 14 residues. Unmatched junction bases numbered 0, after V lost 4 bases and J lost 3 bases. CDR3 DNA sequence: TGTGCCATCAGTGGACTAGCGGGAGAAGAGACCCAGTACTTC. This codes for CAISGLAGEETQYF.

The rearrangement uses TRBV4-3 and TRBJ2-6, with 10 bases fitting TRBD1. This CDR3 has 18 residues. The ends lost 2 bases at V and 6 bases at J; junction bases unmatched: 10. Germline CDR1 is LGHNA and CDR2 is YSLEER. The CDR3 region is CASSQRVLGQGEANVLTF. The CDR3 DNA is TGCGCCAGCAGCCAAAGGGTACTTGGACAGGGGGAGGCCAACGTCCTGACTTTC.

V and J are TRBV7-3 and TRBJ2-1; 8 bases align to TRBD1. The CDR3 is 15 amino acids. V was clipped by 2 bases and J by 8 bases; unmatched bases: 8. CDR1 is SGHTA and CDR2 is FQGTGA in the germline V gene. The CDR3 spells CASSLGQGASHEQFF. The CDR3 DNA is TGTGCCAGCAGCTTAGGGCAGGGGGCTTCCCATGAGCAGTTCTTC.

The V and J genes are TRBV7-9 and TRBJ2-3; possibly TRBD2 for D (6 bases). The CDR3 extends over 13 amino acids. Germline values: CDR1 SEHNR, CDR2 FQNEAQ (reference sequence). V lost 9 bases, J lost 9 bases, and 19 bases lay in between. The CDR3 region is CASGRPNGGTQYF. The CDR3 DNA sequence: TGTGCCAGTGGGAGGCCAAACGGTGGGACGCAGTATTTT.

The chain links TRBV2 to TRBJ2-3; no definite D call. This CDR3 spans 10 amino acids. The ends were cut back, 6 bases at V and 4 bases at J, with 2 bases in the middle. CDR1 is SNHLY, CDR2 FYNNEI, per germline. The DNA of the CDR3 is TGTGCCAGCAGAGCAGATACGCAGTATTTT. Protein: CASRADTQYF.

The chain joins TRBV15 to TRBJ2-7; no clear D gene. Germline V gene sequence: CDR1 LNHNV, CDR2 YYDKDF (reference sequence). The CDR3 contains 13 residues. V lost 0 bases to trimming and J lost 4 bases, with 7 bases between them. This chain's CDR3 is CATSRDTTYEQYF. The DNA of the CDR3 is TGTGCCACCAGCAGAGACACGACGTACGAGCAGTACTTC.

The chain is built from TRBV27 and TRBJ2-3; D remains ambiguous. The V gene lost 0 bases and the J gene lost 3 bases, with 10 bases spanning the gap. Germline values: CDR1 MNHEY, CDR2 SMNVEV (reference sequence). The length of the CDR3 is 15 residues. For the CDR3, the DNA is TGTGCCAGCAGTTTATCTATGGGCCCGACAGATACGCAGTATTTT. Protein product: CASSLSMGPTDTQYF.